The source of this T cell receptor (beta chain) is a study of ipilimumab plus nivolumab after autologous stem cell transplantation. Looking at the study overall: Typical patient got four to six ipilimumab doses and seven to nine nivolumab doses (median). Both relapsed and primary refractory DLBCL were included.

TCRdb's copy holds only in-frame clones and misses some; the assay was immunoSEQ multiplex PCR. The repertoire holds about 22,000 clones, with under 75% as singletons. With respect to this clone: Its antigen is still unknown.

Germline-derived CDR1 and CDR2 are SGHTS and YDEGEE. This CDR3 region has 16 residues. Trimming removed 0 bases from V and 0 bases from J, with 10 bases in between. Whole-study findings and limits: TCR repertoire, Treg phenotype and gut microbiota reportedly support more study of this approach.

This TCR derives from a male donor with diffuse large B-cell lymphoma. The V gene is TRBV5-8, the J gene TRBJ2-1; D is undetermined. The sample in question was PBMCs, obtained in a trial of ipilimumab plus nivolumab as post-transplant consolidation. The CDR3 sequence is CASSLVQESSYNEQFF. In nucleotides, the CDR3 is TGTGCCAGCAGCTTGGTTCAGGAGAGCTCCTACAATGAGCAGTTCTTC.